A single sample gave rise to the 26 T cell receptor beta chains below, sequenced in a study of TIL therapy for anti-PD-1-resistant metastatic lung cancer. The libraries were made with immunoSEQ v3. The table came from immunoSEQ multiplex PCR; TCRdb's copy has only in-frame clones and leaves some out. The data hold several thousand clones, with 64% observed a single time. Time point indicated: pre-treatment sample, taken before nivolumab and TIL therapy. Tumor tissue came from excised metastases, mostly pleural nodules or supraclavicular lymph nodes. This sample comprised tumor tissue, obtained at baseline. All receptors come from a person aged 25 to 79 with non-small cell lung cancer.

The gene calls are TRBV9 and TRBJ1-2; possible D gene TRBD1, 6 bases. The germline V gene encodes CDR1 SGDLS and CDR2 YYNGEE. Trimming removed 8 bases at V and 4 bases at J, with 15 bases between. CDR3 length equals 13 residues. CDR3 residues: CASRGGLGYGYTF. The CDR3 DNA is TGTGCCAGTAGGGGGGGATTGGGCTATGGCTACACCTTC. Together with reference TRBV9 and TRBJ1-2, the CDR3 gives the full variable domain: DSGVTQTPKHLITATGQRVTLRCSPRSGDLSVYWYQQSLDQGLQFLIQYYNGEERAKGNILERFSAQQFPDLHSELNLSSLELGDSALYFCASRGGLGYGYTFGSGTRLTVV.

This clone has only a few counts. Here the CDR3 DNA reads TGTGCCAGCAGGTCAGGACTCACTTATGGGACCCAGTACTTC. Protein: CASRSGLTYGTQYF. V and J are TRBV6-5 and TRBJ2-5; TRBD2 is a possible D gene (5 bases). Trimming removed 6 bases at V and 7 bases at J, with 18 bases between. CDR1 is MNHEY and CDR2 is SVGAGI in the germline V gene. The CDR3 is 14 amino acids.

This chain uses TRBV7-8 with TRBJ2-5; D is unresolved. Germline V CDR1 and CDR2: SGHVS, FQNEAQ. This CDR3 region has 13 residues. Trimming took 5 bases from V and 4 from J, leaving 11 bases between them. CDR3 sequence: CASSTQRRETQYF. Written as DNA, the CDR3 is TGTGCCAGCAGCACACAAAGACGAGAGACCCAGTACTTC.

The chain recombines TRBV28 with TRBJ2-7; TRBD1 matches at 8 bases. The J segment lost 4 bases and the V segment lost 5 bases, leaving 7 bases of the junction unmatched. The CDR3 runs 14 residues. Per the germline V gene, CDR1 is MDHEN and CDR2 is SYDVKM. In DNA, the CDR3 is TGTGCCAGCAGTCCGGGACAGGTCACGTACGAGCAGTACTTC. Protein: CASSPGQVTYEQYF.

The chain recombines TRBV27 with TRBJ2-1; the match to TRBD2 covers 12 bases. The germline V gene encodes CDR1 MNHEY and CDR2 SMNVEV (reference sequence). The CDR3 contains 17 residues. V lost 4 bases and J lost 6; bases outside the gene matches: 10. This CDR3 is CASSSIYTSGGTNEQFF. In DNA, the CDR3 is TGTGCCAGCAGTTCCATATATACTAGCGGGGGGACCAATGAGCAGTTCTTC.

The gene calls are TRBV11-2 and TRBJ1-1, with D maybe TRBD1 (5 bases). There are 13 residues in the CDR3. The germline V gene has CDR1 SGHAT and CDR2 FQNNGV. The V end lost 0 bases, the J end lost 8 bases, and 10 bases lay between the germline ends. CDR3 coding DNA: TGTGCCAGCAGCTTAGAACCCGGGGGAGAAGCTTTCTTT. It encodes CASSLEPGGEAFF.

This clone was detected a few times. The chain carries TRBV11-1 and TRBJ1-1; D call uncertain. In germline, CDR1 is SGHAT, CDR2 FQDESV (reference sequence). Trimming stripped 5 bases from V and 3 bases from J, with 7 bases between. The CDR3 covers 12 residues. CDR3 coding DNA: TGTGCCAGCAGCCTCTTGGACACTGAAGCTTTCTTT. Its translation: CASSLLDTEAFF.

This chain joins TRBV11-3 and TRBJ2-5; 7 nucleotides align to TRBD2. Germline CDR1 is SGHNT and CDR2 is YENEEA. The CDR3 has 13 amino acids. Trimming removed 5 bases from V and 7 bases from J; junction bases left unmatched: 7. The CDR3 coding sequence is TGTGCCAGCAGCATGACTCAGCGGGGGACCCAGTACTTC. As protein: CASSMTQRGTQYF. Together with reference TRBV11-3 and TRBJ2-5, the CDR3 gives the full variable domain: EAGVVQSPRYKIIEKKQPVAFWCNPISGHNTLYWYLQNLGQGPELLIRYENEEAVDDSQLPKDRFSAERLKGVDSTLKIQPAELGDSAVYLCASSMTQRGTQYFGPGTRLLVL.

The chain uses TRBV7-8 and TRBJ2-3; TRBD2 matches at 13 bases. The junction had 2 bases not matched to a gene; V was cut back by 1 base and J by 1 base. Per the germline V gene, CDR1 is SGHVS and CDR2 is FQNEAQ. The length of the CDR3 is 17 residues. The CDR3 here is CASSLGLAGGGTDTQYF. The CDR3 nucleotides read TGTGCCAGCAGCTTAGGACTAGCGGGGGGCGGCACAGATACGCAGTATTTT.

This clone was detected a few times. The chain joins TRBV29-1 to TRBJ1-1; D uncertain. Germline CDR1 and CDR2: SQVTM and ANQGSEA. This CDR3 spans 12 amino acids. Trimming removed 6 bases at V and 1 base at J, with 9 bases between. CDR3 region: CSVEIGNTEAFF. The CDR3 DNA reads TGCAGCGTCGAGATAGGGAACACTGAAGCTTTCTTT.

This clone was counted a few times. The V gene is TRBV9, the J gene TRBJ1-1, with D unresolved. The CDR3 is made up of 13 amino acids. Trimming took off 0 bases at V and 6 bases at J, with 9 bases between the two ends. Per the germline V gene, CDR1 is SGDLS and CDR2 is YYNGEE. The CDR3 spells CASSVDYSPEAFF. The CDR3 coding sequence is TGTGCCAGCAGCGTAGATTATTCCCCTGAAGCTTTCTTT.

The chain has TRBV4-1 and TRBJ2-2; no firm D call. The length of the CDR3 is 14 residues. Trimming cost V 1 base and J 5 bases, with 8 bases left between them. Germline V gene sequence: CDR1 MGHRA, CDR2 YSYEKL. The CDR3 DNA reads TGCGCCAGCAGCCAAGGCGAGCAAACCGGGGAGCTGTTTTTT. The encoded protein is CASSQGEQTGELFF.

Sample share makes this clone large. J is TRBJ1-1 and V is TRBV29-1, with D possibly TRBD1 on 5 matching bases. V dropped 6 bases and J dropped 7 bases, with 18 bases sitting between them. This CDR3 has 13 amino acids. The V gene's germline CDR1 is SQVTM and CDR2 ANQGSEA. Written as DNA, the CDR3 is TGCAGCGTCGGGGCAGGACCCTCGGGTGAAGCTTTCTTT. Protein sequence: CSVGAGPSGEAFF. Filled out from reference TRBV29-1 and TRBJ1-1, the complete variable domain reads SAVISQKPSRDICQRGTSLTIQCQVDSQVTMMFWYRQQPGQSLTLIATANQGSEATYESGFVIDKFPISRPNLTFSTLTVSNMSPEDSSIYLCSVGAGPSGEAFFGQGTRLTVV.

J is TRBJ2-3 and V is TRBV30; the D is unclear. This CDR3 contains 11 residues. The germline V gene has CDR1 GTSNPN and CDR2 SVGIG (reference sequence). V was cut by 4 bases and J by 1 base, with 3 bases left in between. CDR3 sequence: CAWKGTDTQYF. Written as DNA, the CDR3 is TGTGCCTGGAAGGGCACAGATACGCAGTATTTT.

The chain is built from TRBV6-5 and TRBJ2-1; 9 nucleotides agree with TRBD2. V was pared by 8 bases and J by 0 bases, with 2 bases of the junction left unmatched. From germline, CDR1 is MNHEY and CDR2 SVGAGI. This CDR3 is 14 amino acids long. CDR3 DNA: TGTGCCAGCCGAGCGGGGGGCTCCTACAATGAGCAGTTCTTC. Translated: CASRAGGSYNEQFF.

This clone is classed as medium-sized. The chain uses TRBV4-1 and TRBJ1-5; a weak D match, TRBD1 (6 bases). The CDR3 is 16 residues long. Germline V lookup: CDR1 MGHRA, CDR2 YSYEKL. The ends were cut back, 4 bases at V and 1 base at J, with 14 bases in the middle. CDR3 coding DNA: TGCGCCAGCAGCCCCATGAGGGGGAAGAGCAATCAGCCCCAGCATTTT. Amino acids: CASSPMRGKSNQPQHF.

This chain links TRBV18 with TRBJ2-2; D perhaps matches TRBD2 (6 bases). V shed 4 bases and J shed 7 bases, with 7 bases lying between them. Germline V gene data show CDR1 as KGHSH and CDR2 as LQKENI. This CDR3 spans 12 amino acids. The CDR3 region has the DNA TGTGCCAGCTCACGGGAGGTCGGGGAGCTGTTTTTT. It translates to CASSREVGELFF.

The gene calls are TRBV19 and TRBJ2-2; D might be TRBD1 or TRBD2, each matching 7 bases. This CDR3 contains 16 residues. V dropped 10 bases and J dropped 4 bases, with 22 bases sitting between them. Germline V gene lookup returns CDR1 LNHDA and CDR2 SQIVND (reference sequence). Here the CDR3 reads CATSRQGGFGTGELFF. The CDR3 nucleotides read TGTGCCACGTCCCGCCAGGGGGGGTTCGGCACCGGGGAGCTGTTTTTT.

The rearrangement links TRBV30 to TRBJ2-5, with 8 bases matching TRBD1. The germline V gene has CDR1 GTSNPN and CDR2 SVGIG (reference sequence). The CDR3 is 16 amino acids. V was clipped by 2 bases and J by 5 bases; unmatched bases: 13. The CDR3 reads CAWSKHGRGLGETQYF. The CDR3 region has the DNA TGTGCCTGGAGTAAACATGGCAGGGGGCTTGGGGAGACCCAGTACTTC.

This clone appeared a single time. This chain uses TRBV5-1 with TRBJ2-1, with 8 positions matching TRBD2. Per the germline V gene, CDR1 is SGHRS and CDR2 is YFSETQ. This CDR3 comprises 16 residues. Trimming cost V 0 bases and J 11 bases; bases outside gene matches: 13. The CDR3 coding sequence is TGCGCCAGCAGCTTGGCAGGTCGGACTAGCCAGTCCCAGCAGTTCTTC. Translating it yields CASSLAGRTSQSQQFF.

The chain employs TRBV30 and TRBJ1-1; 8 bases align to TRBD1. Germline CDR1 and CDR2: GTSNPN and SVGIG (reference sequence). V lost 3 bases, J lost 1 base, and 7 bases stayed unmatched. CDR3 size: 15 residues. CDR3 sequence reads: CAWRRPDRENTEAFF. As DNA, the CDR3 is TGTGCCTGGAGGAGACCGGACAGGGAGAACACTGAAGCTTTCTTT.

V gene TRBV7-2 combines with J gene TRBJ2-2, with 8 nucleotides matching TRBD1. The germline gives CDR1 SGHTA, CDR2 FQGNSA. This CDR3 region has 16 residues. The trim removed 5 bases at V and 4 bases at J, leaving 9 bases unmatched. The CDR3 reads CASSATGGRSTGELFF. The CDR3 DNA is TGTGCCAGCAGCGCCACAGGGGGTAGAAGCACCGGGGAGCTGTTTTTT.

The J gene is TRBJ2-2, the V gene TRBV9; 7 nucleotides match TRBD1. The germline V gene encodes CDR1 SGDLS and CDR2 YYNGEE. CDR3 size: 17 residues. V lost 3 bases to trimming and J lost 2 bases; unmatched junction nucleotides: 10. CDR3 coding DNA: TGTGCCAGCAGCGCTCAGGGGGTTGGTTTTAACACCGGGGAGCTGTTTTTT. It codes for CASSAQGVGFNTGELFF.

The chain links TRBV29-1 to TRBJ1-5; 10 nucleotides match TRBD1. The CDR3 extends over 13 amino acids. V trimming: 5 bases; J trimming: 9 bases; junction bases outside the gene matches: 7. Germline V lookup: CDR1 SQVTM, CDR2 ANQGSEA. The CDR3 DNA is TGCAGCGTTAAGGACAGGGGGGATCGGCCCCAGCATTTT. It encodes CSVKDRGDRPQHF.

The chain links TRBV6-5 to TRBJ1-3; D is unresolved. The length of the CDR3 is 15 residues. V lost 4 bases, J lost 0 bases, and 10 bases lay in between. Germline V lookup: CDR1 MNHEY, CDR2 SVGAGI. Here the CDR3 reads CASSSEGISGNTIYF. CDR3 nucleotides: TGTGCCAGCAGTTCGGAGGGAATCTCTGGAAACACCATATATTTT.

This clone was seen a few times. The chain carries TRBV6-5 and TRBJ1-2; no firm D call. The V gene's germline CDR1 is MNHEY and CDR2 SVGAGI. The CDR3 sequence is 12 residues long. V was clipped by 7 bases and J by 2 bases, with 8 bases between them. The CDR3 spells CASKSENYGYTF. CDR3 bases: TGTGCCAGCAAGAGCGAAAACTATGGCTACACCTTC.